Listed below are T cell receptor beta chains from one sample, sequenced in a study of cytomegalovirus exposure and HLA in healthy donors. Data came from immunoSEQ multiplex PCR; TCRdb stores just in-frame clones and leaves some out. This table has some 89,000 clones, roughly four fifths appearing once. Specimen: PBMCs. The receptors were gathered from a woman in her twenties or thirties in good health and CMV-seronegative. Both conserved end residues are trimmed from each CDR3. Each record gives: V gene, J gene, CDR3 protein.

>TRBV9|TRBJ2-3
ASSQSGSTDTQY
>TRBV5-1|TRBJ2-7
ASSPGTYEQY
>TRBV7-8|TRBJ2-7
ASSLSSTNYEQY
>TRBV10-3|TRBJ1-1
AITGMDTEAF
>TRBV7-8|TRBJ1-5
ASSLGRKSANQPQH
>TRBV2|TRBJ1-4
ASSVQEKLF
>TRBV29-1|TRBJ1-3
SVPGTGFSGNTIY
>TRBV2|TRBJ2-7
ASSEQTGGYEQY
>TRBV6-1|TRBJ1-2
ASSETRTGDYGYT
>TRBV15|TRBJ2-3
ATSSGTGAFTDTQY
>TRBV7-2|TRBJ1-1
ASSPPGGPLRNTEAF
>TRBV29-1|TRBJ2-1
SAEVRMRYNEQF
>TRBV29-1|TRBJ2-3
SGLTGVPDTQY
>TRBV4-1|TRBJ2-2
ASSQDWGGSNTGELF